This T cell receptor (beta chain) derives from a study of blood T cell repertoires in COVID-19. Study-wide context: Acute and convalescent COVID-19 specimens originated in the United States, Italy and Spain. Nucleic acid was either cDNA or gDNA, and it came from T cells, B-cell-depleted T cells, or PBMCs.

As processed by the authors: For nucleated cells, counts were estimated from reference gene primer amplification. The method was immunoSEQ multiplex PCR; TCRdb's version includes in-frame clones alone and lacks a portion of them. From that table come the V and J calls and clone size; the DNA was used to work out D and trimming. The sample comprises 150,000 to 200,000 clones, about 86% of which are singletons, and approximately 18% rests with the top ten. The specimen sequenced was peripheral blood. This TCR was recovered from a woman in her sixties or seventies who had recovered from COVID-19.

CDR3: CASSPSRQGHSPLHF. CDR3 DNA sequence: TGTGCCAGCAGCCCGAGCCGACAGGGCCATTCACCCCTCCACTTT. The gene calls are TRBV7-9 and TRBJ1-6; 7 bases are shared with TRBD1. V lost 5 bases and J lost 8; bases outside the gene matches: 9. CDR3 length: 15 amino acids. Germline lookup yields CDR1 SEHNR and CDR2 FQNEAQ (reference sequence).